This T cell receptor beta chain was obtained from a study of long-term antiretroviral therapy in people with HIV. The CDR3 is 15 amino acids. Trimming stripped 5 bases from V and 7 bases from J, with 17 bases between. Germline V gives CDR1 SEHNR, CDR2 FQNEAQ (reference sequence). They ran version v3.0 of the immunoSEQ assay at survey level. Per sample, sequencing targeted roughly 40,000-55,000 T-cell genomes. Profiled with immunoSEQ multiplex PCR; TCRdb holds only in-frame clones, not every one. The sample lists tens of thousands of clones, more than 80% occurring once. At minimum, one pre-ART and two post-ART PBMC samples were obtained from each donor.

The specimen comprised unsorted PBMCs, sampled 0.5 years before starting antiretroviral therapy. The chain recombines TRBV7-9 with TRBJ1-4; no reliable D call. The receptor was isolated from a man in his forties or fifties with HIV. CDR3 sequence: CASSPFWGGREKLFF. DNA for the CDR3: TGTGCCAGCAGCCCCTTCTGGGGAGGGCGTGAAAAACTGTTTTTT.